These T cell receptor beta chains were read from a single sample in a study of shared clonotypes between healthy human individuals. Libraries were prepared by immunoSEQ multiplex PCR; TCRdb keeps only in-frame clonotypes and omits some of them. The sample contains roughly 2.2 million clones, 93% of which appear only once. The sample consisted of naive CD4+ T cells from PBMCs. The receptors here all came from a man aged 18 to 35 in good health. Some clones in this sample may be carry-over from other donors' samples. Each CDR3 is given with its conserved first and last residue. A D gene is named only where the DNA matches it firmly. Rows give clone size only sometimes, using once, few, many, or a class for an expanded clone.

d_call | j_call | clone_size | v_call | cdr3_length | cdr3_aa | cdr3_nt
. | TRBJ1-5 | . | TRBV27 | 18 | CASSLTSWGGRVNQPQHF | TGTGCCAGCAGTTTAACTTCTTGGGGCGGGCGGGTCAATCAGCCCCAGCATTTT
TRBD1 | TRBJ1-2 | once | TRBV28 | 14 | CASNQQGGGYGYTF | TGTGCCAGCAATCAACAGGGGGGAGGGTATGGCTACACCTTC
TRBD2 | TRBJ2-2 | . | TRBV7-3 | 15 | CASSLETSGDGELFF | TGTGCCAGCAGCTTGGAGACTAGCGGCGACGGGGAGCTGTTTTTT
TRBD1 | TRBJ2-2 | . | TRBV2 | 14 | CASSDEGASGELFF | TGTGCCAGCAGCGATGAGGGGGCCTCCGGGGAGCTGTTTTTT
. | TRBJ1-1 | . | TRBV9 | 14 | CASSVEGEYTEAFF | TGTGCCAGCAGCGTAGAGGGGGAGTACACTGAAGCTTTCTTT
. | TRBJ2-5 | . | TRBV6-1 | 13 | CASSEAPRRTQYF | TGTGCCAGCAGTGAAGCGCCGCGTAGGACCCAGTACTTC
TRBD2 | TRBJ2-5 | . | TRBV5-1 | 16 | CASSLSLAGAQETQYF | TGCGCCAGCAGCTTGAGTCTAGCGGGAGCTCAAGAGACCCAGTACTTC
TRBD2 | TRBJ2-5 | . | TRBV28 | 16 | CASSRGLAGLKETQYF | TGTGCCAGCAGTCGCGGACTAGCGGGCTTGAAAGAGACCCAGTACTTC
. | TRBJ1-1 | . | TRBV9 | 14 | CASSASTGNTEAFF | TGTGCCAGCAGCGCCTCCACAGGGAACACTGAAGCTTTCTTT
TRBD2 | TRBJ2-1 | . | TRBV28 | 16 | CASSFLSGRAAHEQFF | TGTGCCAGCAGTTTCCTAAGCGGGAGGGCCGCCCATGAGCAGTTCTTC
. | TRBJ2-5 | . | TRBV30 | 11 | CAWSDGETQYF | TGTGCCTGGAGCGATGGAGAGACCCAGTACTTC
TRBD2 | TRBJ2-3 | . | TRBV25-1 | 13 | CASRREWVDTQYF | TGTGCCAGCAGGCGGGAGTGGGTAGATACGCAGTATTTT
. | TRBJ2-7 | . | TRBV28 | 15 | CASSSRWTDSYEQYF | TGTGCCAGCAGTTCCAGGTGGACGGACTCCTACGAGCAGTACTTC
. | TRBJ2-7 | once | TRBV7-8 | 16 | CASSLDERAGSYEQYF | TGTGCCAGCAGCTTAGATGAGAGGGCCGGCTCCTACGAGCAGTACTTC
. | TRBJ1-2 | . | TRBV5-1 | 17 | CASSFRSGLPLNYGYTF | TGCGCCAGCAGCTTCCGGTCAGGGTTGCCCCTAAACTATGGCTACACCTTC
. | TRBJ2-5 | . | TRBV6-5 | 15 | CASSPWAGGGETQYF | TGTGCCAGCAGCCCCTGGGCCGGTGGGGGAGAGACCCAGTACTTC
. | TRBJ2-1 | . | TRBV21-1 | 16 | CASSPGGQRDYNEQFF | TGTGCCAGCAGCCCAGGGGGCCAGCGGGACTACAATGAGCAGTTCTTC
TRBD2 | TRBJ2-3 | . | TRBV7-3 | 16 | CASSAQRGESTDTQYF | TGTGCCAGCAGCGCCCAGCGGGGAGAGAGCACAGATACGCAGTATTTT
. | TRBJ1-5 | few | TRBV25-1 | 14 | CASSELRREQPQHF | TGTGCCAGCAGTGAACTTAGGAGGGAACAGCCCCAGCATTTT
TRBD1 | TRBJ2-7 | . | TRBV19 | 16 | CASSRSHHRGTYEQYF | TGTGCCAGTAGCCGATCCCACCACAGGGGAACCTACGAGCAGTACTTC
. | TRBJ1-2 | . | TRBV28 | 14 | CASSFGGSNYGYTF | TGTGCCAGCAGTTTTGGCGGATCTAACTATGGCTACACCTTC
TRBD2 | TRBJ2-1 | . | TRBV15 | 13 | CAARTSGRDEQFF | TGTGCCGCCCGGACTAGCGGGAGGGATGAGCAGTTCTTC
. | TRBJ2-7 | . | TRBV5-5 | 15 | CASSRGTPVFYEQYF | TGTGCCAGCAGCCGCGGGACACCCGTATTCTACGAGCAGTACTTC
. | TRBJ2-7 | once | TRBV18 | 15 | CASSTTADTSYEQYF | TGTGCCAGCTCAACCACGGCAGATACATCCTACGAGCAGTACTTC
TRBD2 | TRBJ2-1 | once | TRBV4-1 | 18 | CASSQDLVASGFYNEQFF | TGCGCCAGCAGCCAAGATCTGGTCGCTAGCGGATTTTACAATGAGCAGTTCTTC
. | TRBJ1-1 | . | TRBV5-1 | 13 | CASQSDLNTEAFF | TGCGCCAGCCAAAGTGACCTGAACACTGAAGCTTTCTTT
. | TRBJ2-5 | . | TRBV29-1 | 14 | CSVEGHLLRETQYF | TGCAGCGTTGAAGGTCACCTGTTACGGGAGACCCAGTACTTC
. | TRBJ2-7 | . | TRBV5-1 | 14 | CASSLAGQGYEQYF | TGCGCCAGCAGCTTGGCCGGGCAGGGGTACGAGCAGTACTTC
TRBD1 | TRBJ1-1 | . | TRBV28 | 14 | CASSLLRGYTEAFF | TGTGCCAGCAGTTTACTCAGGGGGTACACTGAAGCTTTCTTT
TRBD2 | TRBJ2-7 | . | TRBV28 | 20 | CASSPNPERLAGVAPDEQYF | TGTGCCAGCAGTCCCAATCCGGAGAGACTAGCGGGAGTGGCCCCAGACGAGCAGTACTTC
. | TRBJ1-2 | . | TRBV13 | 15 | CASSYRQLSNYGYTF | TGTGCCAGCAGCTATAGACAGCTATCTAACTATGGCTACACCTTC
. | TRBJ1-3 | . | TRBV18 | 19 | CASSRPVRDSSFGGNTIYF | TGTGCCAGCTCACGGCCCGTACGGGACTCTTCCTTCGGTGGAAACACCATATATTTT
. | TRBJ2-1 | . | TRBV19 | 13 | CASSIQGGNEQFF | TGTGCCAGTAGTATACAGGGGGGGAATGAGCAGTTCTTC
. | TRBJ2-6 | . | TRBV2 | 15 | CASMIRASGANVLTF | TGTGCCAGCATGATCAGAGCCTCTGGGGCCAACGTCCTGACTTTC
TRBD2 | TRBJ2-7 | . | TRBV5-1 | 14 | CASSATSGTYEQYF | TGCGCCAGCAGCGCGACTAGCGGGACCTACGAGCAGTACTTC
. | TRBJ2-7 | . | TRBV5-1 | 16 | CASSVGWGDQSDEQYF | TGCGCCAGCAGCGTTGGGTGGGGGGACCAATCCGACGAGCAGTACTTC
TRBD2 | TRBJ2-3 | . | TRBV7-9 | 16 | CASKSGAGRDTDTQYF | TGTGCCAGCAAATCAGGAGCGGGGAGAGACACAGATACGCAGTATTTT
TRBD2 | TRBJ2-7 | . | TRBV5-1 | 14 | CASRQTSGSHEQYF | TGCGCCAGCCGACAAACTAGCGGGAGCCACGAGCAGTACTTC
TRBD2 | TRBJ2-3 | once | TRBV27 | 17 | CASSSQRLAGGLDTQYF | TGTGCCAGCAGTTCCCAACGACTAGCGGGAGGGCTAGATACGCAGTATTTT
. | TRBJ1-5 | . | TRBV21-1 | 15 | CASSMGQGARRPQHF | TGTGCCAGCAGCATGGGACAGGGGGCGCGGAGGCCCCAGCATTTT
. | TRBJ1-1 | . | TRBV7-2 | 14 | CASSFSGVPTEAFF | TGTGCCAGCAGCTTCTCCGGGGTCCCCACTGAAGCTTTCTTT
. | TRBJ1-5 | . | TRBV15 | 18 | CATSRDVGGSYSNQPQHF | TGTGCCACCAGCAGAGATGTGGGGGGATCCTATAGCAATCAGCCCCAGCATTTT
TRBD1 | TRBJ1-4 | . | TRBV28 | 16 | CASSSPRTGRGEKLFF | TGTGCCAGCAGTTCACCACGGACAGGGAGAGGCGAAAAACTGTTTTTT
. | TRBJ1-2 | . | TRBV6-5 | 12 | CAAGPLGLGYTF | TGTGCCGCAGGCCCCCTCGGCTTAGGCTACACCTTC
. | TRBJ1-1 | once | TRBV5-5 | 13 | CASSLESSTEAFF | TGTGCCAGCAGCTTGGAATCCAGTACCGAAGCTTTCTTT
TRBD2 | TRBJ2-1 | . | TRBV4-3 | 16 | CASSQRPSGRWNEQFF | TGCGCCAGCAGCCAACGTCCTAGCGGGAGGTGGAATGAGCAGTTCTTC
. | TRBJ2-5 | . | TRBV30 | 13 | CAWSGQAQETQYF | TGTGCCTGGAGTGGACAGGCTCAAGAGACCCAGTACTTC
TRBD1 | TRBJ1-4 | . | TRBV7-9 | 16 | CASSRSTGVINEKLFF | TGTGCCAGCAGCAGGTCGACAGGGGTGATTAATGAAAAACTGTTTTTT
. | TRBJ1-5 | . | TRBV7-2 | 16 | CASSPRGTGSNQPQHF | TGTGCCAGCAGCCCGAGGGGTACGGGGAGCAATCAGCCCCAGCATTTT
. | TRBJ2-5 | . | TRBV5-4 | 13 | CASSPWGQKTQYF | TGTGCCAGCAGCCCGTGGGGGCAGAAGACCCAGTACTTC
TRBD1 | TRBJ1-1 | . | TRBV15 | 17 | CATSRVGTELMNTEAFF | TGTGCCACCAGCAGAGTTGGGACAGAACTTATGAACACTGAAGCTTTCTTT
. | TRBJ1-1 | few | TRBV11-3 | 13 | CASSSRLNTEAFF | TGTGCCAGCAGCTCTCGACTGAACACTGAAGCTTTCTTT
TRBD2 | TRBJ2-2 | . | TRBV5-1 | 16 | CASSLLAGPNTGELFF | TGCGCCAGCAGCTTACTAGCGGGACCGAACACCGGGGAGCTGTTTTTT
TRBD2 | TRBJ2-3 | . | TRBV4-2 | 16 | CASSLRLAERTDTQYF | TGTGCCAGCAGCTTACGACTAGCTGAGCGCACAGATACGCAGTATTTT
TRBD2 | TRBJ2-1 | once | TRBV6-4 | 15 | CASSLLAGGRNEQFF | TGTGCCAGCAGCCTACTAGCGGGAGGGCGAAATGAGCAGTTCTTC
. | TRBJ2-1 | . | TRBV7-3 | 14 | CASSEDHYRNEQFF | TGTGCCAGCAGCGAGGATCACTATCGCAATGAGCAGTTCTTC
. | TRBJ1-1 | . | TRBV6-5 | 14 | CASSYRLSVTEAFF | TGTGCCAGCAGTTACCGCCTCTCGGTGACTGAAGCTTTCTTT
. | TRBJ2-3 | . | TRBV7-2 | 15 | CASLNPIVRTDTQYF | TGTGCCAGCCTAAATCCCATAGTACGCACAGATACGCAGTATTTT
. | TRBJ1-2 | . | TRBV11-2 | 13 | CASSKTVLYGYTF | TGTGCCAGCAGCAAGACAGTCCTCTATGGCTACACCTTC
TRBD1 | TRBJ1-5 | . | TRBV4-2 | 20 | CASSLSRDRGLLYSNQPQHF | TGTGCCAGCAGCCTATCCCGGGACAGGGGGTTACTATATAGCAATCAGCCCCAGCATTTT